This is a list of T cell receptor beta chains from one sample in a study of blood T cell repertoires in COVID-19. The table came from immunoSEQ multiplex PCR; TCRdb's copy has only in-frame clones and leaves some out. The table includes 75,000 to 95,000 clones, 85% to 90% detected once. Sequencing was done on a sample of peripheral blood. The receptors stem from a human donor in a cohort sampled during active COVID-19. Both conserved end residues are part of each CDR3. The D gene is left open where the match is weak. Clone size is shown for a subset of rows, as once, few, many or a class of expanded clone.

J: TRBJ2-3; V: TRBV7-9; size: -; D: TRBD2; CDR3: CASSFYWRGGTDTQYF; DNA: TGTGCCAGCAGCTTCTATTGGCGGGGGGGCACAGATACGCAGTATTTT
J: TRBJ2-5; V: TRBV5-8; size: -; D: -; CDR3: CASSRLQETQYF; DNA: TGTGCCAGCAGCCGACTCCAAGAGACCCAGTACTTC
J: TRBJ2-3; V: TRBV7-6; size: -; D: TRBD2; CDR3: CASSLGHISGGSTDTQYF; DNA: TGTGCCAGCAGCTTAGGACACATTAGCGGGGGAAGCACAGATACGCAGTATTTT
J: TRBJ2-1; V: TRBV3-1/TRBV3-2; size: -; D: -; CDR3: CASSPTRSNEQFF; DNA: TGTGCCAGCAGCCCTACTAGATCCAATGAGCAGTTCTTC
J: TRBJ2-1; V: TRBV5-1; size: -; D: TRBD2; CDR3: CASSHRTRPTYNEQFF; DNA: TGCGCCAGCAGTCATCGGACTAGACCTACCTACAATGAGCAGTTCTTC
J: TRBJ1-5; V: TRBV7-9; size: -; D: -; CDR3: CASSSGGGNQPQHF; DNA: TGTGCCAGCAGCTCGGGCGGGGGCAATCAGCCCCAGCATTTT
J: TRBJ2-2; V: TRBV4-3; size: -; D: -; CDR3: CASSQVPGRSTGELFF; DNA: TGCGCCAGCAGCCAAGTCCCGGGGAGGAGCACCGGGGAGCTGTTTTTT
J: TRBJ1-5; V: TRBV2; size: few; D: -; CDR3: CASTPDRHNQPQHF; DNA: TGTGCCAGCACCCCGGACAGACACAATCAGCCCCAGCATTTT
J: TRBJ2-5; V: TRBV9; size: -; D: TRBD2; CDR3: CASSVTGSGNVQETQYF; DNA: TGTGCCAGCAGCGTAACGGGTAGCGGGAATGTACAAGAGACCCAGTACTTC
J: TRBJ2-3; V: TRBV5-1; size: -; D: TRBD1; CDR3: CASSHGQGPVTDTQYF; DNA: TGCGCCAGCAGCCACGGACAGGGGCCCGTCACAGATACGCAGTATTTT
J: TRBJ2-5; V: TRBV7-2; size: -; D: TRBD1; CDR3: CASSSDRGETQYF; DNA: TGTGCCAGCAGCTCAGACAGGGGAGAGACCCAGTACTTC
J: TRBJ2-7; V: TRBV12-3/TRBV12-4; size: -; D: TRBD2; CDR3: CASSAGANEQYF; DNA: TGTGCCAGTTCAGCGGGAGCTAACGAGCAGTACTTC
J: TRBJ2-3; V: TRBV7-9; size: -; D: TRBD2; CDR3: CASSRSRGDRTADTQYF; DNA: TGTGCCAGCAGCCGTTCGCGGGGGGATCGTACGGCAGATACGCAGTATTTT
J: TRBJ2-3; V: TRBV5-1; size: -; D: -; CDR3: CASSLGRGSTDTQYF; DNA: TGCGCCAGCAGCTTGGGACGGGGAAGCACAGATACGCAGTATTTT
J: TRBJ1-1; V: TRBV6-4; size: -; D: -; CDR3: CASSDSGENTEAFF; DNA: TGTGCCAGCAGTGACTCAGGGGAGAACACTGAAGCTTTCTTT
J: TRBJ1-2; V: TRBV7-9; size: once; D: TRBD1; CDR3: CASSFDFGQGEEYGYTF; DNA: TGTGCCAGCAGCTTCGACTTCGGACAGGGCGAGGAGTATGGCTACACCTTC
J: TRBJ1-2; V: TRBV19; size: -; D: -; CDR3: CASSIGDKGTYGYTF; DNA: TGTGCCAGTAGTATCGGGGACAAAGGGACCTATGGCTACACCTTC
J: TRBJ1-1; V: TRBV7-2; size: once; D: -; CDR3: CASSLADRGTEAFF; DNA: TGTGCCAGCAGCTTAGCTGACAGAGGCACTGAAGCTTTCTTT
J: TRBJ1-1; V: TRBV19; size: -; D: -; CDR3: CASSERGLNTEAFF; DNA: TGTGCCAGCAGTGAACGGGGACTAAACACTGAAGCTTTCTTT
J: TRBJ2-6; V: TRBV19; size: -; D: -; CDR3: CASSMWASGANVLTF; DNA: TGTGCCAGTAGTATGTGGGCTTCAGGGGCCAACGTCCTGACTTTC
J: TRBJ2-1; V: TRBV18; size: -; D: -; CDR3: CASSPFKREVNEQFF; DNA: TGTGCCAGCTCACCCTTTAAGAGGGAAGTCAATGAGCAGTTCTTC
J: TRBJ1-6; V: TRBV7-8; size: -; D: -; CDR3: CASSLDWGSNSPLHF; DNA: TGTGCCAGCAGCTTAGACTGGGGCTCAAATTCACCCCTCCACTTT
J: TRBJ2-7; V: TRBV19; size: -; D: TRBD2; CDR3: CASRGLAGTYEQYF; DNA: TGTGCCAGCCGAGGACTAGCGGGGACTTACGAGCAGTACTTC
J: TRBJ2-7; V: TRBV28; size: -; D: -; CDR3: CASSFPDSTYEQYF; DNA: TGTGCCAGCAGTTTTCCGGACAGCACCTACGAGCAGTACTTC
J: TRBJ2-7; V: TRBV7-2; size: -; D: TRBD2; CDR3: CASSFSGSISYEQYF; DNA: TGTGCCAGCAGCTTTAGCGGGAGTATATCCTACGAGCAGTACTTC
J: TRBJ1-6; V: TRBV9; size: -; D: TRBD1; CDR3: CASSPTGNSPLHF; DNA: TGTGCCAGCAGCCCGACAGGGAATTCACCCCTCCACTTT
J: TRBJ2-1; V: TRBV7-9; size: -; D: -; CDR3: CASSYLGGGENEQFF; DNA: TGTGCCAGCAGCTACTTAGGAGGAGGGGAAAATGAGCAGTTCTTC
J: TRBJ2-1; V: TRBV7-9; size: -; D: -; CDR3: CASSLASHNEQFF; DNA: TGTGCCAGCAGCTTGGCTAGCCACAATGAGCAGTTCTTC
J: TRBJ2-7; V: TRBV27; size: -; D: TRBD1; CDR3: CASRDRFYEQYF; DNA: TGTGCCAGCAGGGACAGGTTCTACGAGCAGTACTTC
J: TRBJ2-5; V: TRBV9; size: -; D: TRBD2; CDR3: CASSVGGRGGQKTQYF; DNA: TGTGCCAGCAGCGTAGGAGGGCGGGGGGGTCAGAAGACCCAGTACTTC
J: TRBJ2-1; V: TRBV4-1; size: -; D: TRBD2; CDR3: CASSQVAGTDNEQFF; DNA: TGCGCCAGCAGCCAGGTAGCGGGAACGGACAATGAGCAGTTCTTC
J: TRBJ2-5; V: TRBV30; size: -; D: -; CDR3: CAWSVQKTQYF; DNA: TGTGCCTGGAGTGTACAAAAGACCCAGTACTTC
J: TRBJ1-3; V: TRBV11-3; size: once; D: -; CDR3: CASSPGQSSGNTIYF; DNA: TGTGCCAGCAGTCCCGGACAGTCCTCTGGAAACACCATATATTTT
J: TRBJ1-1; V: TRBV30; size: -; D: -; CDR3: CAWSVQANTEAFF; DNA: TGTGCCTGGAGTGTGCAGGCGAACACTGAAGCTTTCTTT
J: TRBJ2-1; V: TRBV11-2; size: -; D: TRBD2; CDR3: CASGSGGAGQFF; DNA: TGTGCCAGCGGGAGCGGGGGGGCCGGGCAGTTCTTC
J: TRBJ2-1; V: TRBV9; size: -; D: TRBD1; CDR3: CASSPGQGANEQFF; DNA: TGTGCCAGCAGCCCAGGACAGGGGGCAAATGAGCAGTTCTTC
J: TRBJ2-7; V: TRBV6-4; size: -; D: -; CDR3: CASSDTSRNFYEQYF; DNA: TGTGCCAGCAGTGACACTAGCAGAAACTTCTACGAGCAGTACTTC
J: TRBJ2-7; V: TRBV18; size: -; D: TRBD2; CDR3: CASSRGGTLTYEQYF; DNA: TGTGCCAGCTCACGGGGGGGAACCCTCACCTACGAGCAGTACTTC
J: TRBJ2-2; V: TRBV4-3; size: -; D: TRBD1; CDR3: CASSRQGVRVTGELFF; DNA: TGCGCCAGCAGCCGGCAGGGGGTGAGGGTCACCGGGGAGCTGTTTTTT
J: TRBJ2-1; V: TRBV11-3; size: -; D: -; CDR3: CASSSGRGSRLNEQFF; DNA: TGTGCCAGCAGCTCCGGCCGGGGTAGCCGCCTCAATGAGCAGTTCTTC
J: TRBJ1-1; V: TRBV7-9; size: -; D: -; CDR3: CASSTITGRTEAFF; DNA: TGTGCCAGCAGCACGATAACAGGGAGAACTGAAGCTTTCTTT
J: TRBJ1-1; V: TRBV7-3; size: -; D: -; CDR3: CASSSGGSSQAFF; DNA: TGTGCCAGCAGCTCTGGCGGCTCTTCTCAAGCTTTCTTT
J: TRBJ2-7; V: TRBV7-2; size: -; D: TRBD1; CDR3: CASGPSGQGNEQYF; DNA: TGTGCCAGCGGGCCGTCGGGACAGGGGAACGAGCAGTACTTC
J: TRBJ2-1; V: TRBV12-5; size: -; D: -; CDR3: CASGTPPGSNEQFF; DNA: TGTGCTAGTGGTACCCCCCCGGGGAGCAATGAGCAGTTCTTC
J: TRBJ2-1; V: TRBV4-3; size: -; D: TRBD2; CDR3: CASSQLAGSSYNEQFF; DNA: TGCGCCAGCAGCCAGTTAGCGGGGAGCTCCTACAATGAGCAGTTCTTC
J: TRBJ1-2; V: TRBV11-2; size: -; D: TRBD1; CDR3: CASSLGGTGVDRNYGYTF; DNA: TGTGCCAGCAGCTTAGGAGGGACAGGGGTAGACCGGAACTATGGCTACACCTTC
J: TRBJ1-1; V: TRBV29-1; size: -; D: TRBD1; CDR3: CSVCDGGQGGTEAFF; DNA: TGCAGCGTTTGTGATGGCGGACAGGGGGGCACTGAAGCTTTCTTT